This passage covers 20 T cell receptor beta chains from one sample sequenced in a study of blood T cell repertoires in COVID-19. TCRdb's table, derived via immunoSEQ multiplex PCR, lists solely in-frame clones and lacks some. Of fewer than 300,000 clones listed, approximately 88% are singletons. The sequencing input was PBMCs or T cells enriched from blood (not recorded which). All receptors derive from a woman aged 40 to 50 with acute COVID-19.

The chain recombines TRBV19 with TRBJ1-6, with TRBD1 as a possible D gene (6 bases). V was shortened by 7 bases and J by 0 bases, with 10 bases between the two germline ends. Germline V lookup: CDR1 LNHDA, CDR2 SQIVND (reference sequence). This CDR3 region has 15 residues. The CDR3 DNA reads as TGTGCCAGTACCGACAGGAGCTCCTATAATTCACCCCTCCACTTT. It codes for CASTDRSSYNSPLHF.

A single count supports this clone. CDR3 in amino acids: CARGPSGSDTQYF. The CDR3, as DNA: TGTGCCCGAGGGCCTAGCGGGTCAGATACGCAGTATTTT. The rearrangement uses TRBV30 and TRBJ2-3, with 8 bases aligning to TRBD2. Germline CDR1 reads GTSNPN; CDR2 reads SVGIG (reference sequence). There are 13 residues in the CDR3. With 8 bases clipped from V and 4 bases from J, the junction kept 8 bases outside the gene matches.

This chain links TRBV27 with TRBJ2-1, with D maybe TRBD2 (5 bases). Germline CDR1 and CDR2: MNHEY and SMNVEV (reference sequence). Between the trimmed V and J ends, which lost 7 bases and 4 bases, there was a span of 14 bases. CDR3 length equals 14 residues. CDR3 sequence reads: CASTGGTPYNEQFF. The CDR3 DNA reads as TGTGCCAGCACTGGAGGAACCCCATACAATGAGCAGTTCTTC.

The chain couples TRBV19 to TRBJ2-7, with 10 bases fitting TRBD1. The CDR3 totals 12 residues. CDR1 and CDR2 (germline): LNHDA, SQIVND (reference sequence). V lost 7 bases and J lost 5; bases outside the gene matches: 2. The CDR3 sequence is CASTDRGDEQYF. CDR3 DNA: TGTGCCAGTACGGACAGGGGGGACGAGCAGTACTTC.

This clone was recorded once. The V gene is TRBV9, the J gene TRBJ1-2; D not resolved. With 0 bases removed from V and 2 bases from J, the gap between germline ends came to 5 bases. The CDR3 runs to 13 residues. Germline V CDR1 and CDR2: SGDLS, YYNGEE. The CDR3 is CASSVAGNYGYTF. The CDR3 region has the DNA TGTGCCAGCAGCGTAGCTGGCAACTATGGCTACACCTTC.

The chain uses TRBV6-5 and TRBJ1-1; maybe TRBD1 (5 bases). Trimming removed 2 bases at V and 4 bases at J, with 14 bases between. This CDR3 spans 15 amino acids. Germline assignment: CDR1 MNHEY and CDR2 SVGAGI. CDR3 sequence (DNA): TGTGCCAGCAGTTACCGCAGGGTGACGGGCACTGAAGCTTTCTTT. This codes for CASSYRRVTGTEAFF.

J is TRBJ2-1 and V is TRBV27; 12 positions agree with TRBD2. This CDR3 comprises 15 residues. V lost 4 bases to trimming and J lost 8 bases; unmatched junction nucleotides: 6. Germline loops: CDR1 MNHEY, CDR2 SMNVEV (reference sequence). As DNA, the CDR3 is TGTGCCAGCAGTTCCGGACTAGCGGGGTGGGATGAGCAGTTCTTC. This sequence encodes CASSSGLAGWDEQFF.

The J gene is TRBJ2-1, the V gene TRBV7-6; 10 bases align to TRBD1. This CDR3 is built from 15 residues. V gave up 3 bases and J gave up 2 bases; unmatched junction bases: 1. Germline CDR1 reads SGHVS; CDR2 reads FNYEAQ. CDR3 nucleotide sequence: TGTGCCAGCAGCTTCGGACAGGGGGCCTACAATGAGCAGTTCTTC. It translates to CASSFGQGAYNEQFF. Filled out from reference TRBV7-6 and TRBJ2-1, the complete variable domain reads GAGVSQSPRYKVTKRGQDVALRCDPISGHVSLYWYRQALGQGPEFLTYFNYEAQQDKSGLPNDRFSAERPEGSISTLTIQRTEQRDSAMYRCASSFGQGAYNEQFFGPGTRLTVL.

The rearrangement uses TRBV28 and TRBJ2-5, with 7 bases matching TRBD1. Germline V gene sequence: CDR1 MDHEN, CDR2 SYDVKM. The V segment lost 7 bases and the J segment 4 bases; nucleotides outside the gene matches: 9. This CDR3 spans 14 amino acids. For the CDR3, the DNA is TGTGCCAGCAAAACGGCAGGGGGTGCAGAGACCCAGTACTTC. Encoded protein: CASKTAGGAETQYF.

This clone has just one count. The chain couples TRBV29-1 to TRBJ1-1; D is unclear. The CDR3 runs to 13 residues. The germline V gene encodes CDR1 SQVTM and CDR2 ANQGSEA. The CDR3 sequence is CSGVGDMNTEAFF. The CDR3 DNA reads TGCAGTGGTGTGGGCGACATGAACACTGAAGCTTTCTTT.

There are a few counts of this clone. This chain connects TRBV7-8 to TRBJ2-7, with TRBD2 as a possible D gene (6 bases). This CDR3 contains 14 residues. The V gene lost 2 bases and the J gene lost 2 bases, with 10 bases spanning the gap. In germline, CDR1 is SGHVS, CDR2 FQNEAQ. The DNA for the CDR3 is TGTGCCAGCAGCTTATTGCGGGGTACCTACGAGCAGTACTTC. Encoded protein: CASSLLRGTYEQYF.

The chain carries TRBV27 and TRBJ2-4; weak D call: TRBD1 (6 bases). The CDR3 length is 13 residues. V gave up 6 bases and J gave up 9 bases, with 15 bases separating them. Germline lookup yields CDR1 MNHEY and CDR2 SMNVEV (reference sequence). The CDR3 DNA reads as TGTGCCAGCAGATATACAGGGTCGGGCATTCAGTACTTC. It translates to CASRYTGSGIQYF.

The chain employs TRBV4-3 and TRBJ1-2; no reliable D call. V lost 2 bases and J 0 bases, leaving 10 bases between the germline ends. Germline V gene lookup returns CDR1 LGHNA and CDR2 YSLEER. The CDR3 covers 15 residues. CDR3 sequence (DNA): TGCGCCAGCAGCCAAACACAGTTTTCTAACTATGGCTACACCTTC. As protein: CASSQTQFSNYGYTF.

V gene TRBV7-8 combines with J gene TRBJ2-1; tentative D call: TRBD1 (6 bases). Trimming took off 10 bases at V and 1 base at J, with 8 bases between the two ends. The CDR3 length is 12 residues. Germline lookup yields CDR1 SGHVS and CDR2 FQNEAQ. CDR3 region: CAIQGSYNEQFF. The CDR3 DNA follows: TGTGCCATCCAGGGGTCCTACAATGAGCAGTTCTTC.

The chain couples TRBV3-1 (or the pseudogene TRBV3-2) to TRBJ1-5; D perhaps matches TRBD1 (6 bases). V shed 1 base and J shed 7 bases, with 11 bases lying between them. CDR1 LGHDT and CDR2 YNNKEL come from the germline V gene (reference sequence). The CDR3 is made up of 14 amino acids. The CDR3 bases are TGTGCCAGCAGCCAAGGTCCAGGGGAGCAGCCCCAGCATTTT. The encoded protein is CASSQGPGEQPQHF.

The CDR3 nucleotides read TGTGCCTGGAGTGTACTAGGTTCACCCCTCCACTTT. This translates into CAWSVLGSPLHF. The chain is built from TRBV30 and TRBJ1-6; D remains unclear. Per the germline V gene, CDR1 is GTSNPN and CDR2 is SVGIG (reference sequence). Trimming took 0 bases from V and 9 from J, leaving 6 bases between them. CDR3 length: 12 amino acids.

The chain recombines TRBV24-1 with TRBJ2-7, with D perhaps TRBD2 (6 bases). Germline V gene lookup returns CDR1 KGHDR and CDR2 SFDVKD. The CDR3 contains 16 residues. The V and J ends lost 0 bases and 4 bases respectively, with 15 bases between them. The CDR3 DNA follows: TGTGCCACCAGTGATTTGGGGGAGGATATTAGTTACGAGCAGTACGTC. It translates to CATSDLGEDISYEQYV.

The sample holds a few counts of this clone. The gene calls are TRBV21-1 and TRBJ2-7; the D segment call TRBD1 is taken from the table without a DNA check. TRBV21-1 represents a pseudogene. The CDR3 sequence is 17 residues long. The CDR3: CASSGRSPQGEPYEQYV. In DNA, the CDR3 is TGTGCCAGCAGCGGCCGCAGTCCACAGGGGGAGCCATACGAGCAGTACGTC.

The chain couples TRBV18 to TRBJ2-5; 7 bases fit TRBD1. The junction had 5 bases not matched to a gene; V was cut back by 0 bases and J by 1 base. CDR1 KGHSH and CDR2 LQKENI come from the germline V gene. The CDR3 is 16 residues long. Here the CDR3 reads CASSPPKGALQETQYF. In DNA, the CDR3 is TGTGCCAGCTCACCACCGAAGGGGGCACTCCAAGAGACCCAGTACTTC.

The chain recombines TRBV24-1 with TRBJ2-4, with D perhaps TRBD1 (5 bases). From germline, CDR1 is KGHDR and CDR2 SFDVKD. V shed 4 bases and J shed 8 bases, with 11 bases lying between them. The CDR3 consists of 13 residues. The CDR3 DNA reads TGTGCCACCAGTGAACCGACAGTAGACATTCAGTACTTC. Its translation: CATSEPTVDIQYF.